Listed below are T cell receptor beta chains from one sample, sequenced in a study of post-analysis software for immune sequencing data. TCRdb processed the PCR reads anew with MiXCR; each CDR3 protein has one entry. The sample lists roughly 800,000 distinct CDR3 sequences; 53% were seen once. The sequenced sample was blood. The receptors shown here come from a girl between 5 and 17 years old with multiple sclerosis. Both conserved end residues are part of each CDR3.

>TRBV11-2
CASSDRDRYNEQFF
>TRBV6-6
CASSYPDGGRQPQHF
>TRBV7-9
CASSPSWENYGYTF
>TRBV15
CATSRGRGIGSDEQYF
>TRBV20-1
CSARDVGTSGRIRSYNEQFF
>TRBV5-6
CASSPGGPWNEQFF
>TRBV10-3
CAISVNVPGGREQFF
>TRBV20-1
CSARDLEYRQNQPQHF
>TRBV10-3
CAISTGQGIRSGGYTF
>TRBV7-9
CASRPEGARVSTDTQYF
>TRBV9
CASSVEGGAGGTYEQYF
>TRBV5-4
CASSRDPGGSKDEQYF
>TRBV5-1
CASSTGQGWDEKLFF
>TRBV28
CASSSGRQSEQYF
>TRBV12-3/TRBV12-4
CASSLPGLNYEQYF
>TRBV5-1
CASSESRNEQFF
>TRBV20-1
CSARVGTSTDTQYF
>TRBV5-1
CASSPRQGRPYGYTF
>TRBV29-1
CSIEGTGGGTQYF
>TRBV7-9
CASSSDPGRINYGYTF
>TRBV6-2/TRBV6-3
CASSSRRGYNEQFF
>TRBV5-5
CASSFPRGTSETQYF
>TRBV6-5
CASSVHSTTNTGEQFF
>TRBV7-9
CASSRPGGTEAFF